This is a list of T cell receptor beta chains from one sample in a study of shared clonotypes between healthy human individuals. Some clones are missing from TCRdb's copy, which holds only in-frame ones; the method was immunoSEQ multiplex PCR. The table has more than 2 million clones, roughly 95% seen once; the top ten hold more than 0.95%. Sequencing input: naive CD8+ T cells sorted from blood. These receptors were collected from a man aged 18 to 29 in good health. CDR3s include the opening cysteine and the closing phenylalanine or tryptophan. A D gene is named only where the DNA matches it firmly. Clone size is given for some rows only: seen once, a few or many times, or a class if the clone is expanded.

CASSLINYEQYF	TGTGCCAGCAGCCTGATAAACTACGAGCAGTACTTC	.	.	TRBV11-2	TRBJ2-7
CAWAGGGGAVDTQYF	TGTGCCTGGGCAGGCGGCGGGGGGGCCGTAGATACGCAGTATTTT	TRBD2	few	TRBV30	TRBJ2-3
CASSSRESETQYF	TGTGCCAGCAGCTCCCGTGAGTCGGAGACCCAGTACTTC	.	.	TRBV5-6	TRBJ2-5
CASSFSGGLTYNEQFF	TGTGCCAGCAGTTTCAGCGGGGGGCTCACCTACAATGAGCAGTTCTTC	TRBD2	.	TRBV2	TRBJ2-1
CASSYGTLREAFF	TGTGCCAGCAGTTACGGGACACTAAGAGAAGCTTTCTTT	.	.	TRBV6-5	TRBJ1-1
CASSQDWASGSSSEQYF	TGCGCCAGCAGCCAAGATTGGGCTAGCGGGAGTTCTTCCGAGCAGTACTTC	TRBD2	.	TRBV4-1	TRBJ2-7
CSVADSGNQPQHF	TGCAGCGTTGCGGACAGCGGAAATCAGCCCCAGCATTTT	.	.	TRBV29-1	TRBJ1-5
CASSYARGEAFF	TGTGCCAGCAGTTACGCCCGTGGTGAAGCTTTCTTT	.	.	TRBV6-5	TRBJ1-1
CASSQSTGSPYGYTF	TGTGCCAGCAGCCAATCTACAGGGTCGCCCTATGGCTACACCTTC	.	.	TRBV16	TRBJ1-2
CSVAGKLREKGYYEQYF	TGCAGCGTTGCTGGAAAACTCAGGGAGAAGGGATACTACGAGCAGTACTTC	.	.	TRBV29-1	TRBJ2-7
CASRETGGKETQYF	TGTGCCAGCAGGGAGACAGGGGGGAAAGAGACCCAGTACTTC	TRBD1	.	TRBV11-2	TRBJ2-5
CASSPGQASQETQYF	TGTGCCAGCAGCCCGGGACAGGCTAGCCAAGAGACCCAGTACTTC	TRBD1	few	TRBV7-9	TRBJ2-5
CAWRDPRETQYF	TGTGCCTGGAGAGACCCAAGGGAGACCCAGTACTTC	.	.	TRBV30	TRBJ2-5
CASSPGGDDTDTQYF	TGTGCCAGCAGCCCGGGGGGGGATGACACAGATACGCAGTATTTT	TRBD2	once	TRBV9	TRBJ2-3
CASSWGQSYEQYF	TGTGCCAGCAGTTGGGGACAGTCCTACGAGCAGTACTTC	TRBD1	.	TRBV27	TRBJ2-7
CASSGGQSYEQYF	TGTGCCAGCAGTGGCGGACAGTCCTACGAGCAGTACTTC	.	.	TRBV2	TRBJ2-7
CASSFPGTSVDTQYF	TGTGCCAGCAGCTTTCCCGGGACTTCAGTGGATACGCAGTATTTT	.	few	TRBV5-4	TRBJ2-3
CASSLVPTGGELFF	TGTGCCAGCAGCTTAGTTCCGACGGGCGGGGAGCTGTTTTTT	.	.	TRBV13	TRBJ2-2
CASSTELAGVLNEQFF	TGTGCCAGCAGCACCGAACTAGCGGGAGTGCTCAATGAGCAGTTCTTC	TRBD2	.	TRBV7-9	TRBJ2-1
CASSLAGNYNEQFF	TGTGCCAGCAGCTTAGCAGGGAACTACAATGAGCAGTTCTTC	.	.	TRBV7-8	TRBJ2-1
CASSGTGGVKAYEQYF	TGTGCCAGCTCTGGGACAGGGGGCGTCAAAGCCTACGAGCAGTACTTC	TRBD1	.	TRBV19	TRBJ2-7
CATGTENSPLHF	TGTGCCACTGGGACGGAAAATTCACCCCTCCACTTT	.	.	TRBV19	TRBJ1-6
CASSQVRAGAGAYNEQFF	TGCGCCAGCAGCCAAGTTAGAGCGGGAGCGGGAGCCTACAATGAGCAGTTCTTC	TRBD2	.	TRBV4-1	TRBJ2-1
CASSLRGFRSYEQYF	TGTGCCAGCAGTTTACGGGGATTTCGCTCCTACGAGCAGTACTTC	.	.	TRBV28	TRBJ2-7
CASSQDNGYEQYF	TGCGCCAGCAGCCAAGATAACGGTTACGAGCAGTACTTC	.	.	TRBV4-1	TRBJ2-7
CAINRLAGDDEQFF	TGTGCCATCAATCGACTAGCGGGAGATGATGAGCAGTTCTTC	TRBD2	.	TRBV10-3	TRBJ2-1
CASSLIVAGDLTSYNEQFF	TGTGCCAGCAGTTTAATAGTAGCGGGGGACCTTACCTCCTACAATGAGCAGTTCTTC	TRBD2	.	TRBV27	TRBJ2-1
CAWSVRDEQFF	TGTGCCTGGAGTGTACGCGATGAGCAGTTCTTC	.	.	TRBV30	TRBJ2-1
CASSPTTLLTSGVETQYF	TGCGCCAGCAGCCCAACAACCCTCTTGACTAGCGGGGTAGAGACCCAGTACTTC	TRBD2	.	TRBV4-1	TRBJ2-5
CASSLGTLSSYEQYF	TGTGCCAGCAGCTTGGGGACTTTAAGCTCCTACGAGCAGTACTTC	.	.	TRBV5-5	TRBJ2-7
CASSLASAGATDTQYF	TGTGCCAGCAGCTTGGCGTCCGCGGGGGCCACAGATACGCAGTATTTT	.	.	TRBV5-8	TRBJ2-3
CASSLGGLGETQYF	TGTGCCAGCAGTTTAGGGGGGTTGGGGGAGACCCAGTACTTC	.	.	TRBV28	TRBJ2-5
CASSSGGGVNEQFF	TGTGCCAGCAGTTCTGGAGGAGGGGTCAATGAGCAGTTCTTC	.	.	TRBV6-5	TRBJ2-1
CASSFGAATSTDTQYF	TGTGCCAGCAGTTTTGGGGCAGCCACTAGCACAGATACGCAGTATTTT	.	.	TRBV27	TRBJ2-3
CASTLSSIAGVYEQYF	TGTGCCAGTACCCTAAGCTCCATAGCGGGGGTTTACGAGCAGTACTTC	TRBD2	.	TRBV19	TRBJ2-7
CASSQDPGQVYQETQYF	TGCGCCAGCAGCCAAGATCCGGGACAGGTGTACCAAGAGACCCAGTACTTC	TRBD1	once	TRBV4-1	TRBJ2-5
CASSLGEEAFF	TGTGCCAGCAGTTTGGGGGAGGAAGCTTTCTTT	.	.	TRBV28	TRBJ1-1
CARSGTSPEQFF	TGTGCCAGAAGCGGGACTAGTCCTGAGCAGTTCTTC	TRBD2	.	TRBV5-3	TRBJ2-1
CASATGSVNEQFF	TGTGCCAGCGCCACGGGGAGTGTTAATGAGCAGTTCTTC	.	.	TRBV7-9	TRBJ2-1
CASSLGTEYEQYF	TGCGCCAGCAGCCTGGGGACAGAATACGAGCAGTACTTC	TRBD1	.	TRBV4-1	TRBJ2-7
CASSESRDRPQFF	TGTGCCAGCAGTGAAAGCCGGGACAGACCGCAGTTCTTC	TRBD1	.	TRBV25-1	TRBJ2-1
CAWSQSGAGWWYGYTF	TGTGCCTGGAGCCAATCGGGGGCAGGGTGGTGGTATGGCTACACCTTC	.	.	TRBV30	TRBJ1-2
CASSQDFTGEEAFF	TGTGCCAGCAGCCAAGATTTCACAGGCGAAGAAGCTTTCTTT	.	.	TRBV14	TRBJ1-1
CASRPLDYTGELFF	TGTGCCAGCAGACCACTAGATTACACCGGGGAGCTGTTTTTT	.	.	TRBV9	TRBJ2-2
CASSQAPPGQGFNSPLHF	TGCGCCAGCAGCCAAGCCCCCCCAGGACAGGGGTTTAATTCACCCCTCCACTTT	TRBD1	.	TRBV4-3	TRBJ1-6
CASSASGRSGVEQYF	TGTGCCAGCAGTGCTAGCGGGAGGTCGGGTGTCGAGCAGTACTTC	TRBD2	.	TRBV6-6	TRBJ2-7
CASSLAGFSYEQYF	TGTGCCAGCAGTTTGGCGGGGTTCTCCTACGAGCAGTACTTC	.	.	TRBV27	TRBJ2-7
CASSLWYEGQGEQFF	TGTGCCAGCAGCTTATGGTACGAGGGGCAGGGTGAGCAGTTCTTC	.	once	TRBV11-2	TRBJ2-1
CASSGVRQGEQYF	TGCGCCAGCAGTGGAGTTCGGCAGGGAGAGCAGTACTTC	.	once	TRBV10-1	TRBJ2-7
CAISEGVTNEKLFF	TGTGCCATCAGTGAAGGGGTGACTAATGAAAAACTGTTTTTT	.	.	TRBV10-3	TRBJ1-4
CASRTNAYNEQFF	TGTGCCAGCAGGACAAACGCCTACAATGAGCAGTTCTTC	.	.	TRBV27	TRBJ2-1
CATSRERDRVLFGYTF	TGTGCCACCAGCAGAGAGAGAGACAGGGTGTTGTTTGGCTACACCTTC	TRBD1	.	TRBV15	TRBJ1-2
CASSFPIEASQPQHF	TGTGCCAGCAGTTTTCCCATCGAGGCTAGTCAGCCCCAGCATTTT	.	.	TRBV28	TRBJ1-5
CASSQVLGGIFADTQYF	TGCGCCAGCAGCCAAGTCTTGGGGGGCATATTCGCAGATACGCAGTATTTT	.	.	TRBV4-1	TRBJ2-3
CASRPGDNNEKLFF	TGTGCCAGCAGGCCCGGGGACAACAATGAAAAACTGTTTTTT	.	.	TRBV28	TRBJ1-4
CASKGSGETQYF	TGTGCCAGCAAGGGAAGTGGGGAGACCCAGTACTTC	.	.	TRBV9	TRBJ2-5
CASSFMGGSNEQFF	TGTGCCAGCAGTTTTATGGGGGGTTCCAATGAGCAGTTCTTC	.	.	TRBV27	TRBJ2-1
CASSLRQGSTTNEKLFF	TGTGCCAGCAGTCTTCGACAGGGCTCCACAACTAATGAAAAACTGTTTTTT	TRBD1	.	TRBV28	TRBJ1-4
CATSDRMNTEAFF	TGCGCCACCTCGGACAGAATGAACACTGAAGCTTTCTTT	.	.	TRBV10-2	TRBJ1-1